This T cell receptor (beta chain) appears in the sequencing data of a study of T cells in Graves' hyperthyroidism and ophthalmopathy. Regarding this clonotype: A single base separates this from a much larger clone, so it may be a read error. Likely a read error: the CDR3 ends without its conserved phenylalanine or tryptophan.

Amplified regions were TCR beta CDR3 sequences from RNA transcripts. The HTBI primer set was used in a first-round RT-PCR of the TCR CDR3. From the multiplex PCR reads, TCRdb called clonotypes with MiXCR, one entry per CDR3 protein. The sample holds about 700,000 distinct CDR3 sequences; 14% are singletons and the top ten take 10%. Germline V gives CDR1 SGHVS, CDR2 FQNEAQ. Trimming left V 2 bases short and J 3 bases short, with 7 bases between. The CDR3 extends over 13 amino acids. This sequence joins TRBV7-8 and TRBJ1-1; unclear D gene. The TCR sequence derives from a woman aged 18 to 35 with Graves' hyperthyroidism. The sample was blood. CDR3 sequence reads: CASSLIIYTEAFL. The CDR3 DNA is TGTGCCAGCAGCTTAATCATTTACACTGAAGCTTTCTTA.